This T cell receptor (beta chain) was recovered during a study of T cell repertoires and HLA-DP antigens. Regarding the study as a whole: Clones undetected before culture averaged about 35% against one allele and approximately 50% against the other.

Method: immunoSEQ multiplex PCR; TCRdb's copy keeps in-frame clones and lacks some. The table shows over 100,000 clones, with around 92% occurring only once. Trimming removed 0 bases from V and 7 bases from J, with 8 bases in between. This CDR3 spans 13 amino acids. Germline lookup yields CDR1 SGDLS and CDR2 YYNGEE. Only a few counts were recorded for this clone. Its antigen is undetermined. The receptor was derived from a woman between 18 and 29 years old in good health and CMV-seronegative. The chain links TRBV9 to TRBJ1-5; D not certain. The source material was CD4+ T cells from PBMCs. In DNA form, the CDR3 reads TGTGCCAGCAGCGTAGCTCCAGGCCAGCCCCAGCATTTT. Translation: CASSVAPGQPQHF.